A single sample gave rise to the 9 T cell receptor beta chains below, sequenced in a study of blood T cell repertoires in COVID-19. Sequenced by immunoSEQ multiplex PCR; TCRdb stores in-frame clones only, minus some. The profile shows approximately 210,000 clones, approximately 84% of them singletons. The material sequenced was peripheral blood. The receptors were sampled from a woman aged 45-65 years with active or convalescent COVID-19.

The CDR3: CASHKSTYEQYV. CDR3 nucleotides: TGTGCCAGCCACAAATCCACCTACGAGCAGTACGTC. The chain employs TRBV27 and TRBJ2-7; D call uncertain. Trimming took 8 bases from V and 2 from J, leaving 10 bases between them. CDR3 length: 12 residues. The V gene's germline CDR1 is MNHEY and CDR2 SMNVEV (reference sequence).

This sequence joins TRBV28 and TRBJ2-7; 7 bases fit TRBD1. The CDR3 is 13 amino acids. Germline trimming cut 5 bases from V and 9 bases from J; bases unmatched to any gene: 10. Germline assignment: CDR1 MDHEN and CDR2 SYDVKM. The CDR3 reads CASSTGQVWGQYV. In DNA form, the CDR3 reads TGTGCCAGCAGTACTGGACAGGTTTGGGGGCAGTACGTC.

The V and J genes are TRBV28 and TRBJ2-7; 10 nucleotides line up with TRBD1. V shed 6 bases and J 2 bases; nucleotides not matched to a gene: 4. In germline, CDR1 is MDHEN, CDR2 SYDVKM. The CDR3 has 14 residues. The CDR3, as DNA: TGTGCCAGCAGGCCGGGACAGGGGACCTACGAGCAGTACTTC. Translating it yields CASRPGQGTYEQYF.

This chain uses TRBV5-5 with TRBJ2-7; a weak D match, TRBD2 (7 bases). The V end lost 2 bases, the J end lost 7 bases, and 10 bases lay between the germline ends. This CDR3 has 12 residues. Germline CDR1 and CDR2: SGHKS and YYEKEE (reference sequence). DNA for the CDR3: TGTGCCAGCAGCTTTGGGGGGGCTGAGCAGTACGTC. Translation gives CASSFGGAEQYV.

The genes are TRBV5-4 and TRBJ2-3; 9 nucleotides line up with TRBD1. The CDR3 consists of 15 residues. CDR1 is SGHNT, CDR2 YYREEE, per germline (reference sequence). V shed 4 bases and J 3 bases; nucleotides not matched to a gene: 6. This CDR3 reads CASSEAGQGTDTQYF. As DNA, the CDR3 is TGTGCCAGCAGCGAGGCGGGACAGGGAACAGATACGCAGTATTTT. The full variable domain, its missing parts supplied by reference TRBV5-4 and TRBJ2-3, is ETGVTQSPTHLIKTRGQQVTLRCSSQSGHNTVSWYQQALGQGPQFIFQYYREEENGRGNFPPRFSGLQFPNYSSELNVNALELDDSALYLCASSEAGQGTDTQYFGPGTRLTVL.

This chain joins TRBV7-9 and TRBJ2-1; 7 nucleotides line up with TRBD2. The CDR3 totals 16 residues. J lost 8 bases, V lost 5 bases, and 15 bases had no gene match. CDR1 is SEHNR and CDR2 is FQNEAQ in the germline V gene (reference sequence). CDR3: CASSPRGGLGSYEQFF. The CDR3 region has the DNA TGTGCCAGCAGCCCGCGGGGAGGACTAGGGTCGTATGAGCAGTTCTTC.

V and J are TRBV5-1 and TRBJ1-1; 11 positions agree with TRBD1. Germline assignment: CDR1 SGHRS and CDR2 YFSETQ. The CDR3 runs to 14 residues. Unmatched junction bases numbered 3, after V lost 4 bases and J lost 4 bases. The CDR3 region is CASSGGTGGTEAFF. The CDR3 DNA sequence: TGCGCCAGCAGCGGAGGGACAGGGGGCACTGAAGCTTTCTTT.

J is TRBJ2-7 and V is TRBV7-9, with 11 bases fitting TRBD1. The CDR3 is 15 residues long. V dropped 4 bases and J dropped 7; count of bases not matched to a gene: 9. Germline values: CDR1 SEHNR, CDR2 FQNEAQ (reference sequence). The CDR3 sequence: CASSSGQGAPQEQYF. CDR3 in DNA: TGTGCCAGCAGCTCCGGACAGGGGGCGCCGCAAGAGCAGTACTTC.

This chain joins TRBV2 and TRBJ1-3; D perhaps matches TRBD1 (6 bases). The V end was cut by 6 bases, the J end by 1 base, with 13 bases between. This CDR3 is 15 amino acids long. Germline V gives CDR1 SNHLY, CDR2 FYNNEI. CDR3 sequence reads: CASRPTGTSGNTIYF. DNA for the CDR3: TGTGCCAGCAGGCCGACAGGAACTTCTGGAAACACCATATATTTT.